The clone carrying this T cell receptor beta chain was seen only a few times. Its matching antigen is unknown. The CDR3 totals 14 residues. Germline CDR1 and CDR2: SNHLY and FYNNEI. The J segment lost 1 base and the V segment lost 6 bases, leaving 3 bases of the junction unmatched. Each donor had 7.5 to 10 milliliters of peripheral blood drawn. Each sample had at least 6.5 million PBMCs isolated. This sample was included in a study of blood T cells in healthy people across ages. Study-wide results and caveats: Both higher diversity and more naive CD4+ cells marked long-lived donors when set against aged donors. In older individuals, TCR beta diversity per million T cells was lower, falling roughly linearly with age.

Alongside a J-beta primer mix, a sample-barcoded 5' primer served in a second PCR lasting 7 to 11 cycles. TCRdb analysed the 5' RACE reads with MiXCR anew, one entry per CDR3 protein. Of approximately 800,000 distinct CDR3 sequences listed, around half are singletons. This sequence originates from a man aged 80 or over in good health. The chain is built from TRBV2 and TRBJ2-7, with TRBD1 matching 10 bases. Sequenced input: blood. CDR3 DNA sequence: TGTGCCAGCAGCGGACAGGGGGGGTCCTACGAGCAGTACTTC. Amino acids: CASSGQGGSYEQYF. The full variable domain, in which reference TRBV2 and TRBJ2-7 provide the parts outside the CDR3, is EPEVTQTPSHQVTQMGQEVILRCVPISNHLYFYWYRQILGQKVEFLVSFYNNEISEKSEIFDDQFSVERPDGSNFTLKIRSTKLEDSAMYFCASSGQGGSYEQYFGPGTRLTVT.